These 2 T cell receptor beta chains were all obtained from the same sample, sequenced in a study of cytomegalovirus exposure and HLA in healthy donors. Amplification used 60 Vbeta primers and 13 Jbeta primers. TCRdb's copy holds only in-frame clones and misses some; the assay was immunoSEQ multiplex PCR. The sample consists of tens of thousands of clones, around 80% of them appearing once. Input material: PBMCs. These receptors all come from a man aged 30-40 years in good health and CMV-seropositive.

The rearrangement links TRBV6-5 to TRBJ2-7; the match to TRBD2 covers 8 bases. With V trimmed by 2 bases and J by 4 bases, 7 bases remained unmatched. This CDR3 has 15 amino acids. CDR1 and CDR2 (germline): MNHEY, SVGAGI. CDR3 sequence reads: CASSYAPGGPYEQYF. CDR3 sequence (DNA): TGTGCCAGCAGTTACGCCCCGGGAGGGCCGTACGAGCAGTACTTC.

The rearrangement joins TRBV6-5 to TRBJ1-1; D gene ambiguous. The V gene's germline CDR1 is MNHEY and CDR2 SVGAGI. This CDR3 contains 13 residues. V lost 6 bases, J lost 3 bases, and 11 bases lay in between. The CDR3: CASSPGWYTEAFF. CDR3 coding DNA: TGTGCCAGCAGCCCCGGGTGGTACACTGAAGCTTTCTTT.